This TCR beta chain was captured by sequencing in a study of shared clonotypes between healthy human individuals. Study-wide points: Blood was the only sampled material, and tissue repertoires likely differ.

V gave up 4 bases and J gave up 3 bases; unmatched junction bases: 7. CDR3 size: 14 residues. CDR1 SGHRS and CDR2 YFSETQ come from the germline V gene. Each PCR replicate from the sorted subsets contained about 180 ng DNA, which is about 30,000 T cell genomes. TCRdb's table, derived via immunoSEQ multiplex PCR, lists solely in-frame clones and lacks some. The data show roughly 2,500,000 clones, with 93% seen just once and 0.35% to 0.45% held by the top ten. As regards this clone: What it recognizes is unknown.

The sequenced sample consisted of naive CD4+ T cells from PBMCs. The subset was: CD45RA+ positively selected. This receptor was identified in a man between 18 and 29 years old in good health. Some clones in this sample may be carry-over from other donors' samples. V and J are TRBV5-1 and TRBJ2-7, with TRBD2 matching over 7 bases. CDR3 DNA: TGCGCCAGCAGCGCGGGACTAAATATCTACGAGCAGTACTTC. This translates into CASSAGLNIYEQYF.